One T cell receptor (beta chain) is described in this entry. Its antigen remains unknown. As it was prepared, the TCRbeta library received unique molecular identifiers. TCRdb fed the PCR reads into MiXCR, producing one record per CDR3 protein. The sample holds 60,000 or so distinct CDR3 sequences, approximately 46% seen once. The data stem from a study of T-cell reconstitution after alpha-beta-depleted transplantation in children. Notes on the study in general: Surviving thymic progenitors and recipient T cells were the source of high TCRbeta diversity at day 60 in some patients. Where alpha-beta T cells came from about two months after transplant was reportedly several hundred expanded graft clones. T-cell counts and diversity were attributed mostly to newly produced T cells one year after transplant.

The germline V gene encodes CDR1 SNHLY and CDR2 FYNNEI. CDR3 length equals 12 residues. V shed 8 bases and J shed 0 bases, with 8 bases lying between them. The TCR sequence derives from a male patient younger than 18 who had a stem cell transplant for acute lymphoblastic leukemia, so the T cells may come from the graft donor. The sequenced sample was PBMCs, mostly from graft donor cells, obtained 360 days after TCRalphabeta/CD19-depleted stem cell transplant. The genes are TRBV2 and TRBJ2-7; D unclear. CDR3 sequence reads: CASARPSYEQYF. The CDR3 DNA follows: TGTGCCAGCGCTAGACCCTCCTACGAGCAGTACTTC.